The source of this TCR beta chain is a study of cytomegalovirus exposure and HLA in healthy donors. Study results and limitations: The listing of roughly 160 TCR beta chains classed them as cytomegalovirus-associated. A classifier reportedly called cytomegalovirus status with high sensitivity and specificity. With later analysis, a missense DCLRE1C variant became linked to TCR beta V- and J-gene trimming.

About this clone itself: Its cognate antigen is unknown.

V dropped 8 bases and J dropped 4 bases, with 20 bases sitting between them. CDR1 LNHDA and CDR2 SQIVND come from the germline V gene (reference sequence). The CDR3 covers 15 residues. The PCR was carried out with 60 Vbeta primers and 13 Jbeta primers. Some clones are missing from TCRdb's copy, which holds only in-frame ones; the method was immunoSEQ multiplex PCR. The sample has about 37,000 clones, around 81% seen once. This TCR came from a woman aged 40 to 55 in good health and CMV-seronegative. Sequencing was carried out using PBMCs. The chain carries TRBV19 and TRBJ1-2; the D is unclear. The CDR3 region has the DNA TGTGCCAGTTTTAGCCCCATCGGGTCCCTCTATGGCTACACCTTC. Its protein is CASFSPIGSLYGYTF.